The subject of this entry is one T cell receptor (beta chain). This clone was seen a single time. This clone's antigen is unknown. Per-base quality was not reported, and no clone a single base away is much larger than it. The donors were included in the validation cohort of 120 subjects, a group kept apart from the roughly 680-subject first cohort. The protocol used for the library was the immunoSEQ multiplex PCR assay. The authors' analysis ran thus. A statistical classification framework was built to diagnose cytomegalovirus status from the catalog of TCR beta chain sequences. TCRdb carries this immuneACCESS record with in-frame sequences only. Its versions omit some clonotypes, under half of them owing to an unresolved V gene in the studies checked, with the rest unexplained. V and J calls and clone size are copied from that table; D and trimming were computed from the DNA. The sample profile shows about 340,000 clones; about nine tenths of them were found once. Jointly, the top ten make up 0.84% of the sample.

Counted from cysteine to phenylalanine, this CDR3 has 15 amino acids. Left in the record is the CDR3 DNA by itself, 45 bases read in frame from the first base. The junction carries 12 bases between V and J, which are trimmed by 1 base and 4 bases respectively. CDR1 and CDR2 are drawn from the germline V gene: SGHRS, YFSETQ. The sample belongs to a study of cytomegalovirus exposure and HLA in healthy donors (dated by TCRdb to about 2017). A note on the overall study: According to a later analysis, one platform produced both the roughly 110 validation repertoires and the 666 repertoires of the first cohort. The study aimed to test whether signatures of past pathogen exposure could be identified by cataloging public T cell receptors. A separate validation cohort of over a hundred different subjects was used in addition to the approximately 670-subject first cohort. The study combined high-throughput TCR immunosequencing, statistical association of individual TCRs with disease status, and machine learning to predict cytomegalovirus infection status. Results the study describes overall, beyond this receptor: In both the original and validation cohorts, the classifier was reported to diagnose cytomegalovirus status with high specificity and sensitivity. In vitro tests confirmed that a few of the cytomegalovirus-associated TCR beta chains recognize cytomegalovirus antigens. The validation cohort had no HLA typing available for a later analysis, so co-occurrence within that cohort was assessed over all 130 or so repertoires. Subsequent analysis determined that TCRs grouped into clusters in the first cohort also showed a tendency toward co-occurrence across the roughly 110 validation repertoires, and 90% to 95% of cluster scores exceeded 0. Most TCR sequences were observed very rarely across donors, whereas some public TCRs were present in many individuals. It was suggested by the authors that the approach could potentially be generalized to other disease states and immunological phenotypes. A total of 164 TCR beta chains were listed by the study as associated with cytomegalovirus.

Material for sequencing was PBMCs. This clonotype was sampled from a woman aged 18-29 years in good health and CMV-seronegative. The chain couples TRBV5-1 to TRBJ2-1; TRBD1 is a possible D gene, resting on 6 matching bases. The CDR3 corresponds to CASSLSGGTYNEQFF. Here is the DNA: TGCGCCAGCAGCTTGTCTGGGGGCACGTACAATGAGCAGTTCTTC.